A single TCR beta chain is shown here with its context. Every depressed patient was matched in pairs with a non-depressed control on sex, age, current smoking status and body mass index. The donors were all European-descended. The CDR3 consists of 15 residues. The germline V gene has CDR1 SEHNR and CDR2 FQNEAQ (reference sequence). With V trimmed by 4 bases and J by 1 base, 3 bases remained unmatched. The record originates from a study of untreated major depressive disorder. The repertoire was sequenced with immunoSEQ multiplex PCR; TCRdb's copy has only in-frame clones and lacks some. The sample lists fewer than 25,000 clones; about 84% were seen once.

The sample comprised CD4+ T cells from PBMCs. The TCR sequence derives from a woman in her 30s in good health. The rearrangement links TRBV7-9 to TRBJ2-3; 9 positions match TRBD2. The CDR3 DNA follows: TGTGCCAGCAGCTCGGTAGCGGGGGGCACAGATACGCAGTATTTT. It codes for CASSSVAGGTDTQYF.